The 29 T cell receptor beta chains listed next were all sequenced from one sample in a study of cytomegalovirus exposure and HLA in healthy donors. In the PCR, 60 Vbeta and 13 Jbeta primers were used. Measured with immunoSEQ multiplex PCR; TCRdb has only the in-frame clones, and not every one. Among 150,000 to 250,000 clones listed, around 80% were seen once. The specimen sequenced was PBMCs. These receptors were collected from a woman aged 25 to 39 in good health and CMV-seropositive.

The J gene is TRBJ1-6, the V gene TRBV2; 9 bases agree with TRBD1. V trimming: 9 bases; J trimming: 14 bases; junction bases outside the gene matches: 8. Germline CDR1 and CDR2: SNHLY and FYNNEI. This CDR3 comprises 12 residues. CDR3 bases: TGTGCCAGTAACCAACAGGGGGCGACCCTCCACTTT. Protein: CASNQQGATLHF. The full variable domain, with the rest looked up from reference TRBV2 and TRBJ1-6, is EPEVTQTPSHQVTQMGQEVILRCVPISNHLYFYWYRQILGQKVEFLVSFYNNEISEKSEIFDDQFSVERPDGSNFTLKIRSTKLEDSAMYFCASNQQGATLHFGNGTRLTVT.

This chain joins TRBV9 and TRBJ1-2; no clear D gene. The germline V gene encodes CDR1 SGDLS and CDR2 YYNGEE. Trimming took off 1 base at V and 1 base at J, with 8 bases between the two ends. The length of the CDR3 is 14 residues. CDR3 nucleotides: TGTGCCAGCAGCGTATCTTCCCTTAACTATGGCTACACCTTC. Amino acid sequence: CASSVSSLNYGYTF.

The J gene is TRBJ1-1, the V gene TRBV29-1, with D uncertain. The CDR3 covers 12 residues. The V end lost 0 bases, the J end lost 8 bases, and 10 bases lay between the germline ends. Germline CDR1 SQVTM, CDR2 ANQGSEA. CDR3 nucleotides: TGCAGCGTTGAAGATCTGGTCACAGAAGCTTTCTTT. Residues: CSVEDLVTEAFF.

The rearrangement links TRBV5-6 to TRBJ2-2; TRBD2 matches at 11 bases. The CDR3 length is 16 residues. After removal of 2 bases from V and 3 bases from J, the junction contained 3 bases not matched to a gene. Germline loops: CDR1 SGHDT, CDR2 YYEEEE. CDR3 nucleotide sequence: TGTGCCAGCAGCTTACTAGCGGGAGAGTACACCGGGGAGCTGTTTTTT. Encoded protein: CASSLLAGEYTGELFF.

The chain employs TRBV5-5 and TRBJ1-2; D is ambiguous. Between the trimmed V and J ends, which lost 2 bases and 6 bases, there was a span of 11 bases. The CDR3 loop spans 13 amino acids. Germline V gene data show CDR1 as SGHKS and CDR2 as YYEKEE (reference sequence). The CDR3: CASSFRGGDGYTF. Here the CDR3 DNA reads TGTGCCAGCAGCTTTCGGGGAGGAGATGGCTACACCTTC.

This chain uses TRBV4-1 with TRBJ2-2; 10 nucleotides agree with TRBD2. The V gene end was trimmed by 4 bases and the J gene end by 6 bases; junction bases not matched to a gene: 14. The CDR3 covers 18 residues. The germline CDR1 and CDR2 sequences are MGHRA and YSYEKL. The CDR3 DNA reads TGCGCCAGCAGCCCCCGCCGGGCTAGCGGGAGATCGGCCGGGGAGCTGTTTTTT. It translates to CASSPRRASGRSAGELFF.

The chain joins TRBV7-9 to TRBJ1-1, with D uncertain. V dropped 2 bases and J dropped 1 base, with 5 bases sitting between them. The CDR3 consists of 13 residues. Germline V gene data show CDR1 as SEHNR and CDR2 as FQNEAQ (reference sequence). In DNA form, the CDR3 reads TGTGCCAGCAGCTTATTAGAGAACACTGAAGCTTTCTTT. Encoded protein: CASSLLENTEAFF.

The chain is built from TRBV4-3 and TRBJ1-5; tentative D call: TRBD1 (6 bases). V was pared by 4 bases and J by 5 bases, with 15 bases between. Looked up from germline, CDR1 is LGHNA and CDR2 is YSLEER. The CDR3 spans 15 residues. CDR3 sequence reads: CASSRLRGGDQPQHF. In DNA form, the CDR3 reads TGCGCCAGCAGCCGCCTTAGGGGGGGGGATCAGCCCCAGCATTTT.

This rearrangement joins TRBV18 to TRBJ2-3; 11 nucleotides match TRBD2. Germline V gene lookup returns CDR1 KGHSH and CDR2 LQKENI. Trimming took 3 bases from V and 4 from J; bases not matched to a gene: 9. The length of the CDR3 is 17 residues. The CDR3 DNA is TGTGCCAGCTCACCGGTTAGCGGGAGGGTTGGTGCAGATACGCAGTATTTT. Its protein product is CASSPVSGRVGADTQYF. The full variable domain, completed using reference TRBV18 and TRBJ2-3, is NAGVMQNPRHLVRRRGQEARLRCSPMKGHSHVYWYRQLPEEGLKFMVYLQKENIIDESGMPKERFSAEFPKEGPSILRIQQVVRGDSAAYFCASSPVSGRVGADTQYFGPGTRLTVL.

The chain joins TRBV7-2 to TRBJ2-5; 9 bases fit TRBD2. CDR1 is SGHTA, CDR2 FQGNSA, per germline. Unmatched junction bases numbered 10, after V lost 6 bases and J lost 5 bases. The CDR3 covers 15 residues. The chain's CDR3 is CASSRGRGGLETQYF. The CDR3 DNA reads TGTGCCAGCAGTCGAGGGCGGGGGGGCTTGGAGACCCAGTACTTC.

The chain uses TRBV5-1 and TRBJ2-2; tentatively, D is TRBD1 (5 bases). CDR1 SGHRS and CDR2 YFSETQ come from the germline V gene. V lost 0 bases to trimming and J lost 2 bases, with 14 bases between them. This CDR3 is 17 amino acids long. In DNA, the CDR3 is TGCGCCAGCAGCTTGGCCCCGGACACACTTAACACCGGGGAGCTGTTTTTT. Translation gives CASSLAPDTLNTGELFF.

V is TRBV6-1 and J is TRBJ2-2; 7 bases line up with TRBD2. The V gene end was trimmed by 0 bases and the J gene end by 3 bases; junction bases not matched to a gene: 7. Germline lookup yields CDR1 MNHNS and CDR2 SASEGT. This CDR3 spans 17 amino acids. As DNA, the CDR3 is TGTGCCAGCAGTGAAGCTGCCTATCGGGGGGACACCGGGGAGCTGTTTTTT. Its translation: CASSEAAYRGDTGELFF.

V and J are TRBV30 and TRBJ2-3; 9 nucleotides line up with TRBD1. The CDR3 contains 15 residues. Per the germline V gene, CDR1 is GTSNPN and CDR2 is SVGIG (reference sequence). The junction had 3 bases not matched to a gene; V was cut back by 2 bases and J by 0 bases. CDR3 residues: CAWSKQGASTDTQYF. The DNA of the CDR3 is TGTGCCTGGAGTAAACAGGGGGCCAGCACAGATACGCAGTATTTT.

In this sample, this clone turned up once. V gene TRBV7-2 combines with J gene TRBJ1-3; 8 nucleotides line up with TRBD1. Germline V gene data show CDR1 as SGHTA and CDR2 as FQGNSA. This CDR3 is 16 amino acids long. Trimming cost V 5 bases and J 2 bases; bases outside gene matches: 8. The CDR3 sequence is CASSPNQGAPGNTIYF. DNA for the CDR3: TGTGCCAGCAGCCCCAATCAGGGGGCGCCTGGAAACACCATATATTTT.

The V and J genes are TRBV7-2 and TRBJ2-1, with 10 bases that match TRBD1. The V gene's germline CDR1 is SGHTA and CDR2 FQGNSA. The V and J ends lost 5 bases and 0 bases, in that order; junction bases with no gene match: 10. The length of the CDR3 is 18 residues. CDR3 DNA: TGTGCCAGCAGCAAGACAGGGGGCGGGATAGACTCCTACAATGAGCAGTTCTTC. Protein sequence: CASSKTGGGIDSYNEQFF.

This sequence joins TRBV11-2 and TRBJ2-2, with 7 bases aligning to TRBD2. V lost 1 base and J lost 6; bases outside the gene matches: 5. This CDR3 contains 15 residues. Germline CDR1 reads SGHAT; CDR2 reads FQNNGV. The CDR3 sequence is CASSLGREWAGELFF. The CDR3 DNA follows: TGTGCCAGCAGCTTAGGGCGGGAGTGGGCCGGGGAGCTGTTTTTT.

The gene calls are TRBV25-1 and TRBJ1-2, with 7 bases fitting TRBD1. The CDR3 totals 18 residues. Germline lookup yields CDR1 MGHDK and CDR2 SYGVNS. V lost 3 bases to trimming and J lost 2 bases; unmatched junction nucleotides: 15. As DNA, the CDR3 is TGTGCCAGCAGTGATAGGAGGGGGCATCCGACGGCCAACTATGGCTACACCTTC. Encoded protein: CASSDRRGHPTANYGYTF.

This rearrangement joins TRBV5-1 to TRBJ2-1, with TRBD1 identical over 7 bases. This CDR3 spans 17 amino acids. In germline, CDR1 is SGHRS, CDR2 YFSETQ. The trim removed 0 bases at V and 0 bases at J, leaving 6 bases unmatched. The CDR3 region has the DNA TGCGCCAGCAGCTTGGCTAAGTCAGGGGGCTCCTACAATGAGCAGTTCTTC. This translates into CASSLAKSGGSYNEQFF.

The chain has TRBV29-1 and TRBJ2-6, with D possibly TRBD2 on 6 matching bases. The CDR3 totals 14 residues. In germline, CDR1 is SQVTM, CDR2 ANQGSEA. V was clipped by 7 bases and J by 0 bases, with 10 bases between them. CDR3 sequence: CSAAGSSGANVLTF. CDR3 DNA: TGCAGCGCCGCCGGGAGCTCTGGGGCCAACGTCCTGACTTTC. Full variable domain (missing parts from reference TRBV29-1 and TRBJ2-6): SAVISQKPSRDICQRGTSLTIQCQVDSQVTMMFWYRQQPGQSLTLIATANQGSEATYESGFVIDKFPISRPNLTFSTLTVSNMSPEDSSIYLCSAAGSSGANVLTFGAGSRLTVL.

This clone showed up just a few times. This chain connects TRBV7-9 to TRBJ2-5; D might be TRBD2 (6 bases). Trimming pared 4 bases from V and 2 bases from J, leaving 17 bases between. The CDR3 is made up of 16 amino acids. Germline CDR1 and CDR2: SEHNR and FQNEAQ (reference sequence). CDR3 protein: CASSSVKAGNQETQYF. Here the CDR3 DNA reads TGTGCCAGCAGCTCCGTGAAGGCGGGGAATCAAGAGACCCAGTACTTC.

V gene TRBV16 combines with J gene TRBJ1-2, with D unclear. CDR1 is KGHSY and CDR2 is FQNENV in the germline V gene. The CDR3 spans 13 residues. V dropped 0 bases and J dropped 7 bases, with 9 bases sitting between them. The CDR3 DNA reads TGTGCCAGCAGCCAATCGGGCAGTGGTGGCTACACCTTC. It is translated as CASSQSGSGGYTF.

The J gene is TRBJ1-5, the V gene TRBV7-2; D not certain. The germline V gene encodes CDR1 SGHTA and CDR2 FQGNSA. This CDR3 comprises 16 residues. Trimming left V 1 base short and J 2 bases short, with 12 bases between. The CDR3 DNA reads TGTGCCAGCAGCTTAGAGGCGGGCATGGGCAATCAGCCCCAGCATTTT. Amino acid sequence: CASSLEAGMGNQPQHF.

The chain couples TRBV7-8 to TRBJ2-2; perhaps TRBD2 as D (5 bases). V shed 1 base and J shed 4 bases, with 13 bases lying between them. The CDR3 spans 16 residues. The V gene's germline CDR1 is SGHVS and CDR2 FQNEAQ. In DNA, the CDR3 is TGTGCCAGCAGCTTAGGTCGGGGTTTCGTCACCGGGGAGCTGTTTTTT. Translated: CASSLGRGFVTGELFF. Variable domain in full (rest from reference TRBV7-8 and TRBJ2-2): GAGVSQSPRYKVAKRGQDVALRCDPISGHVSLFWYQQALGQGPEFLTYFQNEAQLDKSGLPSDRFFAERPEGSVSTLKIQRTQQEDSAVYLCASSLGRGFVTGELFFGEGSRLTVL.

The V and J genes are TRBV10-3 and TRBJ1-6; TRBD1 agrees at 8 bases. The CDR3 contains 16 residues. The V gene's germline CDR1 is ENHRY and CDR2 SYGVKD. The J segment lost 7 bases and the V segment lost 6 bases, leaving 11 bases of the junction unmatched. The CDR3 DNA reads TGTGCCATCAGAGCGTCGACAGGGGTTGAGAATTCACCCCTCCACTTT. Translated: CAIRASTGVENSPLHF.

The chain links TRBV6-1 to TRBJ1-3; D gene ambiguous. CDR3 length: 13 residues. Trimming pared 6 bases from V and 0 bases from J, leaving 6 bases between. The V gene's germline CDR1 is MNHNS and CDR2 SASEGT. DNA for the CDR3: TGTGCCAGCAGAGCCGTCTCTGGAAACACCATATATTTT. Its protein is CASRAVSGNTIYF.

The rearrangement links TRBV5-1 to TRBJ2-7; D gene unclear. Germline V lookup: CDR1 SGHRS, CDR2 YFSETQ. V lost 0 bases, J lost 1 base, and 5 bases lay in between. The CDR3 is 13 amino acids. Here the CDR3 reads CASSLAHSYEQYF. CDR3 nucleotide sequence: TGCGCCAGCAGCTTGGCCCATTCCTACGAGCAGTACTTC.

The chain employs TRBV9 and TRBJ2-7; tentatively, D is TRBD2 (6 bases). This CDR3 spans 15 amino acids. Per the germline V gene, CDR1 is SGDLS and CDR2 is YYNGEE. Trimming took 3 bases from V and 3 from J, leaving 16 bases between them. This chain's CDR3 is CASSEGVGSVYEQYF. The CDR3 bases are TGTGCCAGCAGCGAAGGGGTCGGGAGTGTCTACGAGCAGTACTTC.

The chain couples TRBV21-1 to TRBJ1-2; no DNA check was done on the table's D call, TRBD1. TRBV21-1 is flagged as a pseudogene. There are 14 residues in the CDR3. In DNA, the CDR3 is TGTGCCAGCAGTCCCCCGGCCAGGGGCCATGGCTACACCTTC. Translation gives CASSPPARGHGYTF.

V and J are TRBV27 and TRBJ2-3; 15 nucleotides match TRBD2. V lost 4 bases and J lost 5; bases outside the gene matches: 1. CDR1 is MNHEY, CDR2 SMNVEV, per germline (reference sequence). This CDR3 spans 15 amino acids. The CDR3 DNA reads as TGTGCCAGCAGTTCGGGACTAGCGGGAGGAGATACGCAGTATTTT. Protein: CASSSGLAGGDTQYF.